This entry describes one T cell receptor (beta chain). The CDR3 sequence is 15 residues long. Trimming removed 1 base from V and 1 base from J; junction bases left unmatched: 1. In germline, CDR1 is MGHRA, CDR2 YSYEKL. These data are taken from a study of blood T cell repertoires in COVID-19. Whole-study context: COVID-19 samples, acute and convalescent, were from the United States, Italy and Spain.

The data were produced by immunoSEQ multiplex PCR, yet TCRdb's version contains in-frame clones alone and is incomplete. The sample consists of under 60,000 clones, roughly 77% of them appearing once. The material sequenced was peripheral blood. V gene TRBV4-1 combines with J gene TRBJ2-5; TRBD1 matches 9 bases. This clonotype was obtained from a human donor with active or convalescent COVID-19. The donor label of this sample is uncertain. As DNA, the CDR3 is TGCGCCAGCAGCCAAGGACAGGGGGTCCAAGAGACCCAGTACTTC. This gives the protein CASSQGQGVQETQYF.